This TCR beta chain was retrieved from a study of shared clonotypes between healthy human individuals. In the study overall: CD8 memory received one plate per donor, CD8 naive two, CD4 memory three and CD4 naive three.

It was across several immunoSEQ plates that each subset's genomic DNA was evenly split. On sorted subsets, replicate PCRs used 200 to 250 ng DNA, or around 30,000 T cell genomes. Sequencing was performed with immunoSEQ multiplex PCR; in TCRdb, only in-frame clones are kept and a portion is missing. Here the sample spans 2 million or so clones, 90% to 95% being singletons. The germline V gene encodes CDR1 KGHSH and CDR2 LQKENI. The V segment lost 6 bases and the J segment 2 bases; nucleotides outside the gene matches: 0. This CDR3 comprises 13 residues. Details on this clone: Other nucleotide sequences from this sample produce the same CDR3.

The sample taken for sequencing was naive CD4+ T cells sorted from blood. Subset: CD45RA+ positively selected. This TCR was sampled from a man younger than 35 in good health. The chain joins TRBV18 to TRBJ1-5; 8 nucleotides match TRBD1. CDR3 DNA: TGTGCCAGCTCGACAGGGGGCAATCAGCCCCAGCATTTT. Encoded protein: CASSTGGNQPQHF.